The 5 T cell receptor beta chains below come from one sample, sequenced in a study of T cell responses to AZD1222 COVID-19 vaccine. Using immunoSEQ multiplex PCR, the repertoire was profiled, and TCRdb retains in-frame clones only, with some absent. In the table there are some 90,000 clones, 88% of which are singletons. This material consisted of peripheral blood, taken on day 0 of AZD1222 vaccination. These receptors were taken from an adult in good health.

This clone was picked up a small number of times. V and J are TRBV3-1 (or the pseudogene TRBV3-2) and TRBJ2-7; D might be TRBD2 (6 bases). CDR3 length: 16 residues. The V and J ends lost 1 base and 2 bases respectively, with 15 bases between them. The germline V gene has CDR1 LGHDT and CDR2 YNNKEL (reference sequence). DNA of the CDR3: TGTGCCAGCAGCCAAGGGGCAACCGGGAGAACCTACGAGCAGTACTTC. Its translation: CASSQGATGRTYEQYF.

This clone was picked up a small number of times. The chain links TRBV12-3 or TRBV12-4 to TRBJ2-7; D may be TRBD1 (6 bases). The CDR3 runs 13 residues. Trimming removed 5 bases from V and 0 bases from J, with 8 bases in between. CDR3 sequence: CASSGDTSYEQYF. The DNA for the CDR3 is TGTGCCAGCAGTGGGGACACCTCCTACGAGCAGTACTTC.

This chain joins TRBV4-2 and TRBJ1-1; TRBD1 is a possible D gene (6 bases). Trimming took off 1 base at V and 9 bases at J, with 18 bases between the two ends. The CDR3 length is 15 residues. CDR1 is LGHNA, CDR2 YNFKEQ, per germline. This chain's CDR3 is CASSQVEGDTRKAFF. In nucleotides, the CDR3 is TGTGCCAGCAGCCAAGTCGAGGGGGACACACGAAAAGCTTTCTTT.

The chain employs TRBV2 and TRBJ1-1; D ambiguous. The CDR3 loop spans 12 amino acids. Trimming pared 5 bases from V and 1 base from J, leaving 5 bases between. Germline V gene lookup returns CDR1 SNHLY and CDR2 FYNNEI. The CDR3 loop reads CASSSENTEAFF. The CDR3 DNA sequence: TGTGCCAGCAGTTCCGAGAACACTGAAGCTTTCTTT.

The chain carries TRBV3-1 (or the pseudogene TRBV3-2) and TRBJ1-1, with D tentatively TRBD1 (6 bases). Trimming cost V 2 bases and J 1 base, with 8 bases left between them. Germline CDR1 is LGHDT and CDR2 is YNNKEL (reference sequence). The CDR3 is made up of 14 amino acids. The CDR3 region is CASSQQGTNTEAFF. CDR3 coding DNA: TGTGCCAGCAGCCAACAGGGGACGAACACTGAAGCTTTCTTT.